This record concerns one TCR beta chain sequence. Antigen: not known. V lost 5 bases and J lost 4; bases outside the gene matches: 5. The CDR3 has 14 amino acids. Germline values: CDR1 ENHRY, CDR2 SYGVKD. TCR alpha and TCR beta cDNA libraries carrying sample barcodes and UMIs were produced by 5'RACE using constant-segment primers. TCRdb ran MiXCR on the 5' RACE reads and lists one entry per CDR3 protein. The repertoire consists of 190,000 or so distinct CDR3 sequences, with 10% to 13% occurring once and the leading ten covering 3%. The sample originates from a study of T-cell memory formation after mild COVID-19. As for the study in general: The two donors had largely donor-specific TCR clusters. Study results and limitations: Later expanders leaned CD4+, whereas day 15 to 85 contracting clones were balanced CD4/CD8. Detection of some responders pre-infection suggested pre-existing cross-reactive memory T cells participated.

The origin of this receptor is a man between 18 and 29 years old who had mild COVID-19 (a few samples of this study predate the infection). Cell type and time point are not known. The chain uses TRBV10-3 and TRBJ1-5; the match to TRBD1 covers 7 bases. The source material was PBMCs or a T cell subset sorted from them (not recorded which). The CDR3 is CAISLGQTNQPQHF. The CDR3 DNA follows: TGTGCCATCAGTTTGGGACAGACGAATCAGCCCCAGCATTTT.